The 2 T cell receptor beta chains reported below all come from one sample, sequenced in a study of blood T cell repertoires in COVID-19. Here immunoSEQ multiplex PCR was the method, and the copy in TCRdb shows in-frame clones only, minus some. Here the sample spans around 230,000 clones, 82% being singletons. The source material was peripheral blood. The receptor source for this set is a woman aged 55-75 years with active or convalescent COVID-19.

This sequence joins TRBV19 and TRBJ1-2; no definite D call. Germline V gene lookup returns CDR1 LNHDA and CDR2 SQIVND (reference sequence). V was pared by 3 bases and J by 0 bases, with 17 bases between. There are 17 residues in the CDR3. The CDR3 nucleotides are TGTGCCAGTAGTATTGGGAGAAATTTCGCCACTAACTATGGCTACACCTTC. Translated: CASSIGRNFATNYGYTF.

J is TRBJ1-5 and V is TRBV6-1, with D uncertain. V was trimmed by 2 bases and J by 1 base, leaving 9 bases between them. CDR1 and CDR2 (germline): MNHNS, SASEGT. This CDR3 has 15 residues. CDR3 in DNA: TGTGCCAGCAGTGAATTATCTGTCAGCAATCAGCCCCAGCATTTT. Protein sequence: CASSELSVSNQPQHF.